This T cell receptor (beta chain) derives from a study of T cells in Graves' hyperthyroidism and ophthalmopathy. Germline CDR1 reads SGHTA; CDR2 reads FQGTGA. The length of the CDR3 is 16 residues. The V gene end was trimmed by 2 bases and the J gene end by 2 bases; junction bases not matched to a gene: 6. Amplified regions were TCR beta CDR3 sequences from RNA transcripts. An initial round of RT-PCR targeting the TCR CDR3 relied on the HTBI primer set. TCRdb used MiXCR to reprocess the multiplex PCR reads, holding one entry per CDR3 protein. The table shows about 300,000 distinct CDR3 sequences, with roughly 19% occurring only once. Subjects with ophthalmopathy showed a Clinical Activity Score no lower than 3, a NOSPECS grade no lower than 4, and a duration shorter than 3 months. Thyroid ultrasound and orbital computed tomography, with clinical symptoms and serum thyroxine and TRAb, informed diagnoses. Fresh 10 ml peripheral blood yielded PBMCs.

This clonotype was counted many times. The chain has TRBV7-3 and TRBJ2-3, with 8 positions matching TRBD1. The sample taken for sequencing was blood. The receptor's source is a man aged 45-65 years with Graves' ophthalmopathy. The CDR3 DNA follows: TGTGCCAGCAGCTTAGGGACAGGTCGCCTCACAGATACGCAGTATTTT. It specifies CASSLGTGRLTDTQYF.